The source of this TCR beta chain is a study of identifying expanded T cells in peripheral blood. Data came from immunoSEQ multiplex PCR; TCRdb stores just in-frame clones and leaves some out. The repertoire holds 75,000 to 90,000 clones, with 70% to 90% as singletons. Overall study results and limits: Approximately 2-week clone count variance significantly increased as total template count grew. Differentially abundant clones: around 1.2 between replicates, approximately 15 at 2 to 3 weeks, 19 to 20 at four.

This clone is medium-sized (0.01 to 0.1%) by share. Its antigen is as yet unknown. Collection occurred without any documented infections or immune events in donors. V was pared by 0 bases and J by 2 bases, with 8 bases between. The CDR3 is 16 amino acids. Germline V gene data show CDR1 as MGHRA and CDR2 as YSYEKL. The TCR was taken from a person aged 18 to 69 in good health. The sample was blood. The chain carries TRBV4-1 and TRBJ2-6; D perhaps matches TRBD2 (6 bases). Here the CDR3 DNA reads TGCGCCAGCAGCCAAGAACCGGGGGCTGGGGCCAACGTCCTGACTTTC. Its protein product is CASSQEPGAGANVLTF.